Shown below are 21 T cell receptor beta chains from a single sample sequenced in a study of shared clonotypes between healthy human individuals (dated by TCRdb to about 2020). Libraries were prepared through the immunoSEQ multiplex PCR assay. TCRdb carries this immuneACCESS record with in-frame sequences only. Its versions omit some clonotypes, under half of them owing to an unresolved V gene in the studies checked, with the rest unexplained. The sample table shows 1,400,000 or so clones, and around 98.5% are seen once. The ten largest clones represent around 0.38% of the sample. Material: naive CD4+ T cells sorted from blood. Reading the label with the study, this specimen's cell subset or site is: CD45RA+ positively selected. The source is a man aged 25-45 years in good health.

The gene calls are TRBV7-2 and TRBJ2-3, with TRBD2 matching over 10 bases. J lost 14 bases, V lost 6 bases, and 14 bases had no gene match. Germline V gene data show CDR1 as SGHTA and CDR2 as FQGNSA. This CDR3 is 14 amino acids long. CDR3 DNA sequence: TGTGCCAGCAGTGATCAAAGCGGGAGGGCCCGAATGTATTTT. This codes for CASSDQSGRARMYF. Supplemented by reference TRBV7-2 and TRBJ2-3, the full variable domain reads GAGVSQSPSNKVTEKGKDVELRCDPISGHTALYWYRQSLGQGLEFLIYFQGNSAPDKSGLPSDRFSAERTGGSVSTLTIQRTQQEDSAVYLCASSDQSGRARMYFGPGTRLTVL.

The chain employs TRBV15 and TRBJ2-3, with 14 bases identical to TRBD2. CDR1 and CDR2 (germline): LNHNV, YYDKDF (reference sequence). V gave up 8 bases and J gave up 3 bases; unmatched junction bases: 7. The CDR3 length is 16 residues. The DNA for the CDR3 is TGTGCCACCGGCCCGGGGACTAGCGGGAGAACAGATACGCAGTATTTT. It encodes CATGPGTSGRTDTQYF.

The J gene is TRBJ2-2, the V gene TRBV7-9; TRBD2 agrees at 14 bases. In germline, CDR1 is SEHNR, CDR2 FQNEAQ (reference sequence). This CDR3 comprises 19 residues. V trimming: 6 bases; J trimming: 1 base; junction bases outside the gene matches: 10. The CDR3 region is CASRKPGTSGRGNTGELFF. The DNA for the CDR3 is TGTGCCAGCAGAAAACCCGGGACTAGCGGGAGAGGGAACACCGGGGAGCTGTTTTTT.

This chain links TRBV4-1 with TRBJ2-6; no clear D gene. V was trimmed by 2 bases and J by 4 bases, leaving 3 bases between them. This CDR3 spans 13 amino acids. Per germline, CDR1 MGHRA and CDR2 YSYEKL. The CDR3 DNA is TGCGCCAGCAGCCAAAGGGGGGCCAACGTCCTGACTTTC. As protein: CASSQRGANVLTF.

The chain carries TRBV28 and TRBJ2-3; 7 bases are a match to TRBD2. V lost 6 bases to trimming and J lost 6 bases; unmatched junction nucleotides: 9. This CDR3 spans 14 amino acids. CDR1 and CDR2 (germline): MDHEN, SYDVKM. The CDR3 loop reads CASSGRTTEDTQYF. The CDR3 DNA reads TGTGCCAGCAGCGGGAGGACCACCGAGGATACGCAGTATTTT.

On this clone itself: At one boundary the junction diverges from the germline segment, which might be a read error. The same CDR3 is also encoded by other DNA sequences in this sample. The genes are TRBV7-7 and TRBJ2-5; no definite D call. CDR3 length equals 14 residues. The germline CDR1 and CDR2 sequences are SSHAT and FNYEAQ (reference sequence). CDR3 in amino acids: CASSPRLYQETQYF. The DNA of the CDR3 is TGTGCTAGCAGCCCTCGACTGTACCAAGAGACCCAGTACTTC.

The chain has TRBV5-4 and TRBJ1-4, with TRBD1 as a possible D gene (5 bases). The CDR3 extends over 14 amino acids. The ends were cut back, 7 bases at V and 0 bases at J, with 10 bases in the middle. CDR1 and CDR2 from the germline V gene are SGHNT and YYREEE (reference sequence). The CDR3 nucleotides are TGTGCCAGCGGGACTCAGGCAACTAATGAAAAACTGTTTTTT. It specifies CASGTQATNEKLFF.

The genes are TRBV14 and TRBJ2-5; D possibly corresponds to TRBD2 (6 bases). CDR1 is SGHDN, CDR2 FVKESK, per germline. The CDR3 extends over 14 amino acids. Trimming removed 2 bases from V and 5 bases from J, with 12 bases in between. In DNA form, the CDR3 reads TGTGCCAGCAGCCAAAGGGAGCTAGCGGAGACCCAGTACTTC. It specifies CASSQRELAETQYF.

This clone was observed once. The DNA of the CDR3 is TGTGCCAGCAGCTTCGGACAGGGATTCGGCGAGCAGTACTTC. Amino acid sequence: CASSFGQGFGEQYF. The chain links TRBV7-9 to TRBJ2-7; TRBD1 agrees at 8 bases. V was pared by 3 bases and J by 6 bases, with 7 bases of the junction left unmatched. The CDR3 is made up of 14 amino acids. Germline CDR1 and CDR2: SEHNR and FQNEAQ (reference sequence).

The chain uses TRBV28 and TRBJ1-1; D ambiguous. The CDR3 runs to 12 residues. Between the trimmed V and J ends, which lost 4 bases and 6 bases, there was a span of 9 bases. CDR1 is MDHEN and CDR2 is SYDVKM in the germline V gene. This CDR3 reads CASSSRSAEAFF. DNA of the CDR3: TGTGCCAGCAGTTCCCGATCGGCTGAAGCTTTCTTT.

Here the CDR3 DNA reads TGTGCCAGCAGCTTAGGCGGCAGGGGGCTAAGAACCGGGGAGCTGTTTTTT. It is translated as CASSLGGRGLRTGELFF. The J gene is TRBJ2-2, the V gene TRBV7-2; 8 nucleotides line up with TRBD1. The ends lost 1 base at V and 5 bases at J; junction bases unmatched: 9. In germline, CDR1 is SGHTA, CDR2 FQGNSA. CDR3 size: 17 residues.

The chain employs TRBV11-3 and TRBJ1-5; no reliable D call. V was shortened by 8 bases and J by 5 bases, with 7 bases between the two germline ends. The CDR3 spans 11 residues. CDR1 SGHNT and CDR2 YENEEA come from the germline V gene. The CDR3: CASLKHQPQHF. The CDR3 nucleotides are TGTGCCAGCCTCAAACATCAGCCCCAGCATTTT.

The genes are TRBV28 and TRBJ2-3; 8 bases are a match to TRBD2. The germline V gene encodes CDR1 MDHEN and CDR2 SYDVKM. Trimming at V came to 4 bases and at J to 2 bases, leaving 8 bases not matched to a gene. CDR3 length: 16 residues. The CDR3 sequence is CASSSRTSWDTDTQYF. Here the CDR3 DNA reads TGTGCCAGCAGTTCTCGGACTAGCTGGGACACAGATACGCAGTATTTT.

The chain carries TRBV27 and TRBJ1-1, with D uncertain. The CDR3 totals 14 residues. Looked up from germline, CDR1 is MNHEY and CDR2 is SMNVEV (reference sequence). Trimming stripped 3 bases from V and 4 bases from J, with 12 bases between. The CDR3 region is CASSFRQRATEAFF. The CDR3 DNA sequence: TGTGCCAGCAGTTTTCGTCAAAGGGCCACTGAAGCTTTCTTT.

This rearrangement joins TRBV7-9 to TRBJ2-3, with unresolved D. Germline V CDR1 and CDR2: SEHNR, FQNEAQ (reference sequence). This CDR3 spans 11 amino acids. The V end lost 8 bases, the J end lost 4 bases, and 7 bases lay between the germline ends. This CDR3 reads CASAQSDTQYF. DNA of the CDR3: TGTGCCAGCGCCCAGTCAGATACGCAGTATTTT.

The chain links TRBV7-9 to TRBJ1-3, with D tentatively TRBD1 (6 bases). From germline, CDR1 is SEHNR and CDR2 FQNEAQ (reference sequence). Trimming pared 5 bases from V and 2 bases from J, leaving 10 bases between. The CDR3 is 14 amino acids. CDR3 in DNA: TGTGCCAGCAGCACACAGGGTCCTGGAAACACCATATATTTT. Protein sequence: CASSTQGPGNTIYF.

The chain recombines TRBV9 with TRBJ2-1, with TRBD2 identical over 8 bases. The CDR3 has 16 amino acids. Losses at the gene ends were 3 bases for V and 4 bases for J; bases not matched to a gene: 9. The germline CDR1 and CDR2 sequences are SGDLS and YYNGEE. The DNA for the CDR3 is TGTGCCAGCAGCGCCTCGGCGGGGGGAGCTTACAATGAGCAGTTCTTC. Protein product: CASSASAGGAYNEQFF.

This clone has just one count. This chain uses TRBV18 with TRBJ2-3; possible D gene TRBD2, 6 bases. Germline loops: CDR1 KGHSH, CDR2 LQKENI. This CDR3 spans 16 amino acids. Between the trimmed V and J ends, which lost 5 bases and 4 bases, there was a span of 19 bases. The CDR3 region is CASSTTTWGVPDTQYF. The DNA of the CDR3 is TGTGCCAGCTCAACCACGACTTGGGGGGTCCCAGATACGCAGTATTTT.

On this clone: At one end, the junction sequence differs from germline, possibly due to a read error. The J gene is TRBJ2-7, the V gene TRBV6-1, with 7 bases fitting TRBD2. The germline CDR1 and CDR2 sequences are MNHNS and SASEGT. This CDR3 region has 17 residues. CDR3 nucleotides: TGTGCCAGCAGAGAAGTTGTCGGTGGCGGGAGCTCCTACGAGCAGTACTTC. Residues: CASREVVGGGSSYEQYF.

The count of this clone is one. The CDR3 protein is CASSPTSGSTYEQYF. The CDR3, as DNA: TGTGCCAGCTCACCTACTAGCGGGAGTACCTACGAGCAGTACTTC. The chain uses TRBV18 and TRBJ2-7; 11 nucleotides match TRBD2. The V and J ends lost 3 bases and 2 bases, in that order; junction bases with no gene match: 3. CDR1 is KGHSH, CDR2 LQKENI, per germline. The CDR3 has 15 amino acids. The full variable domain, with the rest looked up from reference TRBV18 and TRBJ2-7, is NAGVMQNPRHLVRRRGQEARLRCSPMKGHSHVYWYRQLPEEGLKFMVYLQKENIIDESGMPKERFSAEFPKEGPSILRIQQVVRGDSAAYFCASSPTSGSTYEQYFGPGTRLTVT.

The chain carries TRBV5-1 and TRBJ2-2; D gene ambiguous. The V gene's germline CDR1 is SGHRS and CDR2 YFSETQ. The CDR3 is made up of 15 amino acids. Trimming took 4 bases from V and 5 from J, leaving 15 bases between them. CDR3 sequence: CASSPDKPETGELFF. For the CDR3, the DNA is TGCGCCAGCAGCCCAGACAAACCAGAAACCGGGGAGCTGTTTTTT.